This TCR beta chain appears in the sequencing data of a study of beta chain features in type 1 diabetes. Overall study results and limits: Type 1 diabetes patients had moderately but significantly shorter TCRB CDR3s in all four CD4+ subsets. PCR might show a preference for shorter templates, equally across patients and controls.

Sequenced material consisted of expressed TCRB transcripts (all of the isolated RNA was reverse transcribed). Reads from naive, central memory and regulatory T cell samples averaged about 3.9 million. TCRdb keeps only in-frame clones here, not all; method: immunoSEQ multiplex PCR. The sample lists roughly 730,000 clones, over 10% occurring once. With respect to this clone: The antigen is unknown.

The sequencing input was naive CD4+ T cells from blood. This TCR was sampled from a man between 18 and 35 years old with type 1 diabetes.

Here the CDR3 reads CASGRGAGYTF. The CDR3 DNA sequence: TGTGCCAGCGGCAGGGGGGCTGGCTACACCTTC. The rearrangement links TRBV6-5 to TRBJ1-2; 7 nucleotides line up with TRBD1. Germline lookup yields CDR1 MNHEY and CDR2 SVGAGI. Unmatched junction bases numbered 4, after V lost 8 bases and J lost 7 bases. This CDR3 has 11 amino acids.